What follows describes a single T cell receptor (beta chain). This clone's antigen is unknown. Base qualities were left out, and no much larger clone turns up one base away. The sample originates from a study of Graves' ophthalmopathy and Graves' hyperthyroidism (dated by TCRdb to about 2018). About the study as a whole: Peripheral blood was collected before any treatment was given, at the time of initial diagnosis. TCR beta repertoire signatures were used to distinguish Graves' ophthalmopathy from Graves' hyperthyroidism and to predict progression to ophthalmopathy. In total, approximately 130 blood samples were TCR-sequenced: 43 ophthalmopathy, approximately 80 hyperthyroidism and around 17 hyperthyroidism-to-ophthalmopathy patients. To explore V-J signatures that distinguish ophthalmopathy from hyperthyroidism, a discovery set of about 99 patients was enrolled, made up of about 40 with ophthalmopathy and 55 to 65 with stable hyperthyroidism. The independent validation cohort included about 20 hyperthyroidism patients plus 17 patients who later progressed from hyperthyroidism to ophthalmopathy. In a handful of hyperthyroidism patients, the T-cell repertoires found in thyroid tissue were compared with those found in blood. After sampling, hyperthyroidism patients received methimazole starting at 30 mg daily, and ophthalmopathy patients received high-dose intravenous methylprednisolone. The 100 or so discovery patients were divided at random into training and test sets in a 7:3 ratio. General conclusions and limits of the study: In validation, the model predicted ophthalmopathy progression with about 64% sensitivity and around 72% specificity; 12 predicted patients were CT-confirmed with GO in a median of approximately 6.5 months. In cross-validation, the 13-signature model distinguished ophthalmopathy from stable hyperthyroidism with approximately 88% sensitivity and roughly 81% specificity, and in the test set the corresponding values were around 78% and 73%. No statistical method was used to set the sample size in advance, and the investigators knew which group each participant was assigned to. Among expanded thyroid clonotypes with frequency above 0.001, most also showed up in blood, which suggests that blood repertoires may reflect the thyroid immune response.

TCR beta CDR3 regions were amplified from RNA transcripts for repertoire sequencing. The first round was an RT-PCR using HTBI primers with the Qiagen OneStep RT-PCR kit, and this first round was followed by a second-round multiplex PCR, then size selection and purification. Libraries were sequenced paired-end with 100 bp reads on an Illumina HiSeq2000. The study's processing was this. SOAPnuke was used to process the reads, throwing out any read that had adapters, had uncalled bases, had a mean Phred below 15, or lacked an exact constant-primer or identifier match. COPE v1.2.5 was used to merge the high-quality paired reads. Each unique nucleotide sequence was treated as a clonotype, and MiTCR v1.1 was used to align the clonotypes to the IMGT TRB V, D and J references. The analysis was limited to V-J combinations with a frequency above 0.0001, which together covered 99.2% of the repertoires. For each V-J combination, a TCR clonal expansion and chaos score was defined as F50 clonal expansion divided by the chaos observed in the TCRdist matrix. Welch's t-statistics and random forest were used to reduce the features to 10 to 15 V-J combinations, which were then used as input to a naive Bayes classifier. The Morisita-Horn index was used to measure how similar the thyroid and blood repertoires were. TCRdb cleaned the public reads at Q25 with fastp, built clones with MiXCR and kept in-frame beta chains. Merged by CDR3 protein, the rows form single entries marked with the most common genes and DNA. These V and J calls derive from TCRdb rather than the authors' analysis. The sample profile shows over 200,000 distinct CDR3 sequences; just under 30% of them were found once. The ten largest account for around 9.8% of the sample.

Ophthalmopathy patients were characterized by moderately to severely active disease, a Clinical Activity Score of at least 3, a NOSPECS grade of at least 4, and a disease duration under 3 months. Anyone with other autoimmune diseases, uncontrolled infections, pregnancy or lactation was excluded from the study. Clinical symptoms, serum thyroxine, TRAb, thyroid ultrasound and orbital computed tomography were used for diagnosis. Ficoll-Paque density gradient centrifugation was used to isolate PBMCs from 8.5 to 10 ml of fresh peripheral blood. Total RNA was extracted with Trizol reagent and quality-checked on an Agilent 2100 Bioanalyzer. Trimming leaves V shorter by 4 bases and J shorter by 8 bases, with the junction holding 5 bases beyond the gene matches. The CDR3 has 13 amino acids, counting the end cysteine and phenylalanine. The read is trimmed to its CDR3 DNA, 39 bases read in frame from base 1. The germline V gene gives CDR1 as SGHAT and CDR2 as FQNNGV.

The TCR was taken from a middle-aged man with Graves' ophthalmopathy. Donor details come from another sample of the same person, matched by shared clones. Source material: peripheral blood. Rearrangement joined TRBV11-2 to TRBJ1-1; TRBD1 aligns with 9 central bases. The DNA sequence reads TGTGCCAGCAGCTGGGACAGGGCCTTCGAAGCTTTCTTT. It translates to CASSWDRAFEAFF.